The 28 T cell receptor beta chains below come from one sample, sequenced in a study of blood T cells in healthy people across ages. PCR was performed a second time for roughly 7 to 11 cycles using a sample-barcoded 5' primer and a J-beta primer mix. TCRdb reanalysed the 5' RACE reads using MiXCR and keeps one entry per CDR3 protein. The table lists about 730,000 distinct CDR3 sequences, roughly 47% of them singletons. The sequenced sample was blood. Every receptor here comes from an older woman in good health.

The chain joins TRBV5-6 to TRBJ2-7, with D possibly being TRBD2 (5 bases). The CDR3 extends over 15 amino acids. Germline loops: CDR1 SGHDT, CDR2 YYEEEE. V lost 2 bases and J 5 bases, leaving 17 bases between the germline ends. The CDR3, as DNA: TGTGCCAGCAGCTTCGCCTCGGGAAGGGATGACGAGCAGTACTTC. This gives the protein CASSFASGRDDEQYF.

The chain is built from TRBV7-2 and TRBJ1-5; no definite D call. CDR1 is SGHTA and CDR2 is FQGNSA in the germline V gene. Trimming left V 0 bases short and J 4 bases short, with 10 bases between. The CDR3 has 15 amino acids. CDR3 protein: CASSLALTGNQPQHF. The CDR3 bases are TGTGCCAGCAGCTTAGCACTTACCGGGAATCAGCCCCAGCATTTT.

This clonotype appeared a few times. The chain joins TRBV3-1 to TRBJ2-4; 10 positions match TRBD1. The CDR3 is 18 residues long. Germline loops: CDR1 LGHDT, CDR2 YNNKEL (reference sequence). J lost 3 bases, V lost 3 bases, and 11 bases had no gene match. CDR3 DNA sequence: TGTGCCAGCAGCCACCCAATGGACAGGGGGTTAGGCAAAAACATTCAGTACTTC. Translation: CASSHPMDRGLGKNIQYF.

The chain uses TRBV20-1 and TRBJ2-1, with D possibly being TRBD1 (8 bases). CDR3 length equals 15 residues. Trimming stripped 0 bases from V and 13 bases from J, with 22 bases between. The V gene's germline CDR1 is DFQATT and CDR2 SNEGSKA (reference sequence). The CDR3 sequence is CSARDPRTGRETQFF. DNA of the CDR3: TGCAGTGCTAGAGATCCCCGGACAGGGAGGGAGACCCAGTTCTTC.

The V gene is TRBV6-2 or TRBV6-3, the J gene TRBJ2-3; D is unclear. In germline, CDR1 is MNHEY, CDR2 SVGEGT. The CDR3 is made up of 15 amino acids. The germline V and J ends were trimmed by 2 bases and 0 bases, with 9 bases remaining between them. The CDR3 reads CASSYGRHSTDTQYF. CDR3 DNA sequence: TGTGCCAGCAGTTACGGTCGACATAGCACAGATACGCAGTATTTT.

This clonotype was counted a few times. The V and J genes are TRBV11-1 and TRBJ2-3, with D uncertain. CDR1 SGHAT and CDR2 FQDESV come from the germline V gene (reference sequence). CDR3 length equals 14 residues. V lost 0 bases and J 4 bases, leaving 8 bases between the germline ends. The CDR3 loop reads CASSLALGSDTQYF. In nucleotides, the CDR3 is TGTGCCAGCAGCTTAGCGCTGGGTTCAGATACGCAGTATTTT. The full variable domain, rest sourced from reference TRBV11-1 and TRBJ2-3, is EAEVAQSPRYKITEKSQAVAFWCDPISGHATLYWYRQILGQGPELLVQFQDESVVDDSQLPKDRFSAERLKGVDSTLKIQPAELGDSAMYLCASSLALGSDTQYFGPGTRLTVL.

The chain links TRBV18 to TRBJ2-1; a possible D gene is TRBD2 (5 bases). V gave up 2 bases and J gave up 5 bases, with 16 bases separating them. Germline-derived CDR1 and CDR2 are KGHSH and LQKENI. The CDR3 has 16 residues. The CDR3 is CASSPRRGLSHNEQFF. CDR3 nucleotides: TGTGCCAGCTCACCAAGGCGAGGACTCAGTCACAATGAGCAGTTCTTC.

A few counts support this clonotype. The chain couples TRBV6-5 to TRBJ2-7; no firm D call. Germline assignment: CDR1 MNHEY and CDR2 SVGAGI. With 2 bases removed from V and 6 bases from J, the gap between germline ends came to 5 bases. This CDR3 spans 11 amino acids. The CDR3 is CASSYRSEQYF. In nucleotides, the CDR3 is TGTGCCAGCAGTTACCGGTCCGAGCAGTACTTC.

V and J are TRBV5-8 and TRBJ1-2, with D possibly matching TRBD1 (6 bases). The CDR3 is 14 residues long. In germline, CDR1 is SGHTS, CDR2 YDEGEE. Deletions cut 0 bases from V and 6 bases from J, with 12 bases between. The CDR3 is CASSLDRAAHGYTF. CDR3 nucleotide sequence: TGTGCCAGCAGCTTGGACAGGGCTGCCCATGGCTACACCTTC.

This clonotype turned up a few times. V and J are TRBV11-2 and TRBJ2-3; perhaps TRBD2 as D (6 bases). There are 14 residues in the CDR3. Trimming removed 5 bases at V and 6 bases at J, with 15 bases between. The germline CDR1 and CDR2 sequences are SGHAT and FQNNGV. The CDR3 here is CASSQAGSADTQYF. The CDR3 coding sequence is TGTGCCAGCAGCCAAGCGGGTTCGGCGGATACGCAGTATTTT. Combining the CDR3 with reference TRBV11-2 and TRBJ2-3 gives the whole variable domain EAGVAQSPRYKIIEKRQSVAFWCNPISGHATLYWYQQILGQGPKLLIQFQNNGVVDDSQLPKDRFSAERLKGVDSTLKIQPAKLEDSAVYLCASSQAGSADTQYFGPGTRLTVL.

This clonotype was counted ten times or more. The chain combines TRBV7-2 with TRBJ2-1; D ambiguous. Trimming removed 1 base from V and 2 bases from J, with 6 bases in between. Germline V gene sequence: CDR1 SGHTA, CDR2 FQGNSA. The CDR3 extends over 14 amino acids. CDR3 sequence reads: CASSLGGTYNEQFF. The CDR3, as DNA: TGTGCCAGCAGCTTAGGCGGCACCTACAATGAGCAGTTCTTC.

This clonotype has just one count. CDR3 protein: CASSYRVGAIQETQYF. The CDR3 region has the DNA TGTGCCAGCAGCTACAGGGTCGGGGCGATTCAAGAGACCCAGTACTTC. V is TRBV5-4 and J is TRBJ2-5, with D tentatively TRBD1 (6 bases). Germline CDR1 and CDR2: SGHNT and YYREEE (reference sequence). V was pared by 3 bases and J by 2 bases, with 17 bases between. The CDR3 spans 16 residues. The variable domain in full, completed from reference TRBV5-4 and TRBJ2-5, reads ETGVTQSPTHLIKTRGQQVTLRCSSQSGHNTVSWYQQALGQGPQFIFQYYREEENGRGNFPPRFSGLQFPNYSSELNVNALELDDSALYLCASSYRVGAIQETQYFGPGTRLLVL.

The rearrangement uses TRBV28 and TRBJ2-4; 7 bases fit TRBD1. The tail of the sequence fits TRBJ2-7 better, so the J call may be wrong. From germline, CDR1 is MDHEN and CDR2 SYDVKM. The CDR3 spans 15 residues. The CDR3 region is CASSLWRQGDYEQYF. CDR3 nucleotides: TGTGCCAGCAGTTTATGGAGGCAGGGGGACTACGAGCAGTACTTC.

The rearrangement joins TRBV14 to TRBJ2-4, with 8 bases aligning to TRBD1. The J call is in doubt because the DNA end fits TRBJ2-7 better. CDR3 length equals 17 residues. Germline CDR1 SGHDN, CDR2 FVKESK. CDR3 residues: CASSQDGRKDRDYEQYF. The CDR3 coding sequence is TGTGCCAGCAGCCAAGATGGAAGAAAGGACAGGGACTACGAGCAGTACTTC.

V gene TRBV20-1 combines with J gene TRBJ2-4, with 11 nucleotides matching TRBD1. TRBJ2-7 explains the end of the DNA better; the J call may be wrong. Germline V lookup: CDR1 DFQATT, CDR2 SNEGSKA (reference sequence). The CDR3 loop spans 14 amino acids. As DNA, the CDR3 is TGCAGTGTGTCCCGGGACAGGGGGTACTACGAGCAGTACTTC. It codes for CSVSRDRGYYEQYF.

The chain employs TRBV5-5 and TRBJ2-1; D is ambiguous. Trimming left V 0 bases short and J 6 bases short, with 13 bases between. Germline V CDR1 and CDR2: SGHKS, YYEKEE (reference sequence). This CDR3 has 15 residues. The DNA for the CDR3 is TGTGCCAGCAGCTTGGTGGGCAGTATAAGCAATGAGCAGTTCTTC. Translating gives CASSLVGSISNEQFF.

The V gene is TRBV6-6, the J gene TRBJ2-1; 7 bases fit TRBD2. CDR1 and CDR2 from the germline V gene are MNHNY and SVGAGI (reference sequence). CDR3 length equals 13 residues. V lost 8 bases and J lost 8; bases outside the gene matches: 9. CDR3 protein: CASGGGDFDEQFF. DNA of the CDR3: TGTGCCAGCGGGGGGGGGGATTTCGATGAGCAGTTCTTC.

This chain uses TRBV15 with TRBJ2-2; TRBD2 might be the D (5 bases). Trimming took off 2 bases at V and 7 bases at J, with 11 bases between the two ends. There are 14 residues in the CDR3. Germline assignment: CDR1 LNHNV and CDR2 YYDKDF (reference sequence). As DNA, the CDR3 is TGTGCCACCAGCAGAACACGGGGTGACGGGGAGCTGTTTTTT. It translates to CATSRTRGDGELFF.

The CDR3: CASSQGGQQPQHF. Written as DNA, the CDR3 is TGTGCCAGCAGCCAAGGGGGACAGCAGCCCCAGCATTTT. The gene calls are TRBV3-1 and TRBJ1-5; TRBD1 agrees at 7 bases. This CDR3 contains 13 residues. Germline CDR1 is LGHDT and CDR2 is YNNKEL (reference sequence). The J segment lost 7 bases and the V segment lost 1 base, leaving 1 base of the junction unmatched. Complete variable domain (other parts from reference TRBV3-1 and TRBJ1-5): DTAVSQTPKYLVTQMGNDKSIKCEQNLGHDTMYWYKQDSKKFLKIMFSYNNKELIINETVPNRFSPKSPDKAHLNLHINSLELGDSAVYFCASSQGGQQPQHFGDGTRLSIL.

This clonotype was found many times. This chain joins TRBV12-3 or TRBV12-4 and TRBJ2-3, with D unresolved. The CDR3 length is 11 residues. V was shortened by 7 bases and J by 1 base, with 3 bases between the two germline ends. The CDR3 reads CASTGTDTQYF. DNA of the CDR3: TGTGCCAGCACTGGCACAGATACGCAGTATTTT.

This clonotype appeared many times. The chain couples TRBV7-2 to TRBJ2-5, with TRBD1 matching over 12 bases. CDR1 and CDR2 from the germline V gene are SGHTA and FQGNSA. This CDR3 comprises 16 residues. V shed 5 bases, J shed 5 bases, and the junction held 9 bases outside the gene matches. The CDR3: CASSTTGTGGLETQYF. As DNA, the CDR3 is TGTGCCAGCAGCACAACCGGGACAGGGGGCTTGGAGACCCAGTACTTC.

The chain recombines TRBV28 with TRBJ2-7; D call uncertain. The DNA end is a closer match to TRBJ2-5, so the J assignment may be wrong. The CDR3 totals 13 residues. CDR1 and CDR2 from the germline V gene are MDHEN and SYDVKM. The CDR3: CASSFSLRETQYF. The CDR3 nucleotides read TGTGCCAGCAGTTTTTCCCTCAGGGAGACCCAGTACTTC.

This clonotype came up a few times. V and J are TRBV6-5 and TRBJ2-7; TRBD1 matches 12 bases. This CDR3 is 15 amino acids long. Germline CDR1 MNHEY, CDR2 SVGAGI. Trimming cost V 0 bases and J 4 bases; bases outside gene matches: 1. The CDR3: CASSYSGQGAYEQYF. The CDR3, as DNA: TGTGCCAGCAGTTACTCGGGACAGGGGGCTTACGAGCAGTACTTC.

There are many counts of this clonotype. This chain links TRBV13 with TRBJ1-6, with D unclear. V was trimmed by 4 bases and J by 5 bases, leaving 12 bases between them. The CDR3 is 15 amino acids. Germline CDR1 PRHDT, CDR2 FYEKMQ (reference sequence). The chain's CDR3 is CASSSGPANNSPLHF. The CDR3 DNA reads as TGTGCCAGCAGCTCCGGGCCCGCGAATAATTCACCCCTCCACTTT.

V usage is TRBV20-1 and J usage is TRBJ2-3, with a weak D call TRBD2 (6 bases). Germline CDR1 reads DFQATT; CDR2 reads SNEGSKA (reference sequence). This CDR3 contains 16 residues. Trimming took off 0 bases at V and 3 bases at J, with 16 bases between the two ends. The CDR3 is CSARDYSGSTTDTQYF. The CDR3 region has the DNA TGCAGTGCTAGAGACTATAGCGGAAGTACGACAGATACGCAGTATTTT.

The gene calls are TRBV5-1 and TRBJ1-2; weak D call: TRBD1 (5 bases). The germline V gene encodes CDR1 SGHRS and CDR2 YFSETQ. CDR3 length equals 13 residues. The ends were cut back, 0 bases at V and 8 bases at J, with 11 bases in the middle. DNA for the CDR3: TGCGCCAGCAGCTTGGACAGGAGGAGCGGCTACACCTTC. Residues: CASSLDRRSGYTF.

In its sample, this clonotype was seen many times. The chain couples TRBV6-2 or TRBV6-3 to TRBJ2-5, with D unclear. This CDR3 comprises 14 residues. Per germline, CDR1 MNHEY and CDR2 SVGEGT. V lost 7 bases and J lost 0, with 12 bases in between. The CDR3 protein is CASKSDLYQETQYF. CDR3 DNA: TGTGCCAGCAAATCGGACCTGTACCAAGAGACCCAGTACTTC.

This CDR3 is CASSPGPGGPEAFF. The CDR3 nucleotides read TGTGCCAGCAGCCCTGGACCGGGTGGGCCTGAAGCTTTCTTT. The chain combines TRBV9 with TRBJ1-1; D remains unclear. The CDR3 loop spans 14 amino acids. Germline lookup yields CDR1 SGDLS and CDR2 YYNGEE. V shed 4 bases and J shed 6 bases, with 16 bases lying between them.